This entry lists 22 T cell receptor beta chains sequenced from one sample in a study of blood T cell repertoires in COVID-19. Assay used: immunoSEQ multiplex PCR; TCRdb lists only in-frame clones, some missing. The table records some 300,000 clones, under 90% of them present only once. Sequenced input: PBMCs or T cells enriched from blood (not recorded which). The receptors were sampled from a woman in her thirties who had recovered from COVID-19.

The rearrangement joins TRBV5-1 to TRBJ2-1; 7 bases line up with TRBD2. Looked up from germline, CDR1 is SGHRS and CDR2 is YFSETQ. This CDR3 is built from 14 residues. Unmatched junction bases numbered 5, after V lost 5 bases and J lost 3 bases. This chain's CDR3 is CASRLGGGYNEQFF. DNA of the CDR3: TGCGCCAGCAGACTGGGCGGGGGCTACAATGAGCAGTTCTTC.

The chain has TRBV4-2 and TRBJ1-4; tentatively, D is TRBD1 (5 bases). The ends were cut back, 4 bases at V and 11 bases at J, with 11 bases in the middle. Germline V lookup: CDR1 LGHNA, CDR2 YNFKEQ. This CDR3 has 12 amino acids. The CDR3 reads CASSPSGGKLFF. The CDR3 coding sequence is TGTGCCAGCAGCCCCTCTGGGGGGAAACTGTTTTTT.

This rearrangement joins TRBV5-1 to TRBJ1-1, with D possibly matching TRBD1 (6 bases). CDR3 size: 16 residues. Looked up from germline, CDR1 is SGHRS and CDR2 is YFSETQ. The V and J ends lost 4 bases and 1 base respectively, with 17 bases between them. Here the CDR3 reads CASSPTRGEANTEAFF. The DNA of the CDR3 is TGCGCCAGCAGCCCCACCAGGGGTGAGGCGAACACTGAAGCTTTCTTT.

The chain uses TRBV7-9 and TRBJ2-3, with unresolved D. Germline loops: CDR1 SEHNR, CDR2 FQNEAQ (reference sequence). CDR3 length: 13 amino acids. Trimming cost V 4 bases and J 2 bases, with 7 bases left between them. CDR3 sequence: CASSSPSTDTQYF. CDR3 nucleotides: TGTGCCAGCAGCTCCCCCTCCACAGATACGCAGTATTTT. The full variable domain, with the rest looked up from reference TRBV7-9 and TRBJ2-3, is DTGVSQNPRHKITKRGQNVTFRCDPISEHNRLYWYRQTLGQGPEFLTYFQNEAQLEKSRLLSDRFSAERPKGSFSTLEIQRTEQGDSAMYLCASSSPSTDTQYFGPGTRLTVL.

This sequence joins TRBV25-1 and TRBJ2-2; 12 positions match TRBD2. CDR1 and CDR2 (germline): MGHDK, SYGVNS. The CDR3 runs to 18 residues. V dropped 1 base and J dropped 7; count of bases not matched to a gene: 10. CDR3 DNA: TGTGCCAGCAGTGAATCCCTAGCGGGAGGGTCGTGGAACGGGGAGCTGTTTTTT. Its translation: CASSESLAGGSWNGELFF.

The chain recombines TRBV4-2 with TRBJ2-2; D not certain. The germline CDR1 and CDR2 sequences are LGHNA and YNFKEQ. V lost 0 bases, J lost 5 bases, and 7 bases lay in between. This CDR3 region has 14 residues. The CDR3 DNA follows: TGTGCCAGCAGCCAAGATTACCAGACCGGGGAGCTGTTTTTT. Its protein is CASSQDYQTGELFF.

This chain joins TRBV9 and TRBJ1-1; 8 nucleotides agree with TRBD1. Germline V CDR1 and CDR2: SGDLS, YYNGEE. The CDR3 runs 16 residues. V lost 0 bases, J lost 2 bases, and 6 bases stayed unmatched. The CDR3 here is CASSVALQGANTEAFF. In nucleotides, the CDR3 is TGTGCCAGCAGCGTAGCTTTGCAGGGGGCTAACACTGAAGCTTTCTTT.

J is TRBJ2-1 and V is TRBV6-5, with 10 bases identical to TRBD1. The V gene's germline CDR1 is MNHEY and CDR2 SVGAGI. V gave up 6 bases and J gave up 5 bases; unmatched junction bases: 7. This CDR3 has 15 residues. The CDR3 protein is CASSHRDRGDNEQFF. CDR3 coding DNA: TGTGCCAGCAGCCACCGGGACAGGGGCGACAATGAGCAGTTCTTC.

V gene TRBV7-9 combines with J gene TRBJ1-1; 8 bases fit TRBD1. The CDR3 runs 16 residues. V lost 4 bases to trimming and J lost 0 bases; unmatched junction nucleotides: 7. CDR1 is SEHNR, CDR2 FQNEAQ, per germline (reference sequence). CDR3 nucleotides: TGTGCCAGCAGCTCACCGGACAGGGCTCTGAACACTGAAGCTTTCTTT. Translation: CASSSPDRALNTEAFF.

The chain joins TRBV10-3 to TRBJ1-1; 7 bases map to TRBD1. This CDR3 is 18 amino acids long. Germline CDR1 is ENHRY and CDR2 is SYGVKD. The V and J ends lost 1 base and 4 bases, in that order; junction bases with no gene match: 15. The CDR3 sequence is CAISEYNQGGRRGTEAFF. CDR3 nucleotides: TGTGCCATCAGTGAGTACAACCAGGGGGGAAGGCGTGGCACTGAAGCTTTCTTT.

The chain recombines TRBV11-2 with TRBJ2-1; 7 bases agree with TRBD2. The CDR3 sequence is 16 residues long. Germline V lookup: CDR1 SGHAT, CDR2 FQNNGV. The V and J ends lost 4 bases and 5 bases, in that order; junction bases with no gene match: 11. CDR3 in amino acids: CASSSIAGLPDNEQFF. CDR3 nucleotides: TGTGCCAGCAGCTCCATAGCGGGCCTGCCGGACAATGAGCAGTTCTTC.

The CDR3 reads CASSFDIGGYTF. CDR3 bases: TGTGCCAGCAGCTTCGACATCGGAGGCTACACCTTC. J is TRBJ1-2 and V is TRBV7-2; unclear D gene. This CDR3 is built from 12 residues. Trimming removed 3 bases at V and 8 bases at J, with 10 bases between. CDR1 is SGHTA, CDR2 FQGNSA, per germline.

In the case of this clone: The same CDR3 also results from other DNA sequences found in this sample. CDR3: CASSPSTDTQYF. CDR3 sequence (DNA): TGTGCCAGCTCACCATCGACAGATACGCAGTATTTT. The V gene is TRBV18, the J gene TRBJ2-3; D remains unclear. Germline-derived CDR1 and CDR2 are KGHSH and LQKENI. The CDR3 length is 12 residues. V dropped 2 bases and J dropped 3 bases, with 3 bases sitting between them.

The J gene is TRBJ1-2, the V gene TRBV3-1 (or the pseudogene TRBV3-2); 12 nucleotides match TRBD1. Germline assignment: CDR1 LGHDT and CDR2 YNNKEL (reference sequence). This CDR3 has 22 amino acids. V shed 0 bases, J shed 7 bases, and the junction held 24 bases outside the gene matches. DNA of the CDR3: TGTGCCAGCAGCCAAGATATTTGGGACAGGGGGCCCCCCGGGGAGGGTCTCGGTGGCTACACCTTC. Its translation: CASSQDIWDRGPPGEGLGGYTF.

The V and J genes are TRBV6-5 and TRBJ2-2; D is uncertain. Per the germline V gene, CDR1 is MNHEY and CDR2 is SVGAGI. V shed 2 bases and J shed 5 bases, with 3 bases lying between them. The CDR3 runs 12 residues. The CDR3 here is CASSYHTGELFF. The DNA for the CDR3 is TGTGCCAGCAGTTACCATACCGGGGAGCTGTTTTTT.

This chain links TRBV5-4 with TRBJ2-1, with 8 bases lining up with TRBD2. The ends lost 4 bases at V and 3 bases at J; junction bases unmatched: 12. Germline V gives CDR1 SGHNT, CDR2 YYREEE (reference sequence). The CDR3 covers 17 residues. The CDR3 DNA is TGTGCCAGCAGCCCAGGACTAGCTCAACCGGTCTACAATGAGCAGTTCTTC. Its translation: CASSPGLAQPVYNEQFF.

The chain is built from TRBV30 and TRBJ2-7, with a possible D match to TRBD2 (6 bases). V was pared by 3 bases and J by 4 bases, with 16 bases between. Germline assignment: CDR1 GTSNPN and CDR2 SVGIG (reference sequence). This CDR3 is built from 14 residues. CDR3 residues: CAWSLPGVAYEQYF. The CDR3 DNA reads as TGTGCCTGGAGCCTTCCGGGGGTGGCTTACGAGCAGTACTTC.

This sequence joins TRBV27 and TRBJ2-1; D perhaps matches TRBD2 (5 bases). The CDR3 is 12 residues long. V lost 2 bases and J 6 bases, leaving 5 bases between the germline ends. Germline CDR1 is MNHEY and CDR2 is SMNVEV (reference sequence). This chain's CDR3 is CASSLRGNEQFF. The CDR3 bases are TGTGCCAGCAGTTTACGGGGCAATGAGCAGTTCTTC.

The J gene is TRBJ2-7, the V gene TRBV6-2 or TRBV6-3; TRBD1 matches 9 bases. Germline V gives CDR1 MNHEY, CDR2 SVGEGT. The trim removed 0 bases at V and 6 bases at J, leaving 18 bases unmatched. This CDR3 spans 19 amino acids. The CDR3 bases are TGTGCCAGCAGTTACTCCTACGGGGACAGGGAAGGGTTGAGTCTCGAGCAGTACTTC. Protein product: CASSYSYGDREGLSLEQYF.

J is TRBJ1-1 and V is TRBV11-2; perhaps TRBD1 as D (5 bases). Germline-derived CDR1 and CDR2 are SGHAT and FQNNGV. Trimming cost V 4 bases and J 8 bases, with 17 bases left between them. This CDR3 region has 14 residues. CDR3 protein: CASSSSQGLTEAFF. The CDR3 nucleotides read TGTGCCAGCAGCTCGAGCCAGGGCCTGACCGAAGCTTTCTTT.

The rearrangement links TRBV7-9 to TRBJ1-2; 7 nucleotides agree with TRBD1. The germline V gene encodes CDR1 SEHNR and CDR2 FQNEAQ (reference sequence). J gave up 6 bases and V 1 base, and 5 bases lay outside the gene matches. This CDR3 is built from 14 residues. The CDR3 bases are TGTGCCAGCAGCTTAGGACAGGGTGAACATGGCTACACCTTC. This gives the protein CASSLGQGEHGYTF.

The genes are TRBV7-9 and TRBJ2-3, with 8 bases that match TRBD1. Germline-derived CDR1 and CDR2 are SEHNR and FQNEAQ (reference sequence). The CDR3 contains 15 residues. The ends lost 3 bases at V and 0 bases at J; junction bases unmatched: 2. CDR3 DNA sequence: TGTGCCAGCAGCTTGCAGGGGGCGAGCACAGATACGCAGTATTTT. It codes for CASSLQGASTDTQYF.